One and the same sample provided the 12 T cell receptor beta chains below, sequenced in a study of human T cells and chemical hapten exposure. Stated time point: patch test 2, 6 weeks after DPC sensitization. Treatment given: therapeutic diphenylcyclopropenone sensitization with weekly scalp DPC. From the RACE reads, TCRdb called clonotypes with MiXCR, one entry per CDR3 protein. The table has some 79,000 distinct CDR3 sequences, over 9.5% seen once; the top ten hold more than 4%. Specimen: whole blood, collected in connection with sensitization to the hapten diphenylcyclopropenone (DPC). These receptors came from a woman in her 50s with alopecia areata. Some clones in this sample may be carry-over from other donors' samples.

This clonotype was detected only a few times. The CDR3 bases are TGCAGTGCCCTGGCTGTCTCTGGAAACACCATATATTTT. It encodes CSALAVSGNTIYF. The J gene is TRBJ1-3, the V gene TRBV20-1; D is unresolved. V was clipped by 6 bases and J by 0 bases, with 9 bases between them. CDR1 DFQATT and CDR2 SNEGSKA come from the germline V gene (reference sequence). There are 13 residues in the CDR3.

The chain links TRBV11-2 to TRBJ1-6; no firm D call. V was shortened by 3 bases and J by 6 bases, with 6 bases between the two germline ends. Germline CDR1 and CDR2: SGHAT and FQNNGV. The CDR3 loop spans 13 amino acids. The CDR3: CASSLPFNSPLHF. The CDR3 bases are TGTGCCAGCAGCTTGCCCTTTAATTCACCCCTCCACTTT.

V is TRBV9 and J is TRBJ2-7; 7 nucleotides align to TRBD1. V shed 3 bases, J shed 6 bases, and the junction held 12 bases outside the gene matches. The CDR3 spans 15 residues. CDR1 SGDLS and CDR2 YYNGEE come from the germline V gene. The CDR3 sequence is CASSASDRAGSEQYF. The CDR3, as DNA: TGTGCCAGCAGCGCCAGCGACAGGGCTGGTAGCGAGCAGTACTTC.

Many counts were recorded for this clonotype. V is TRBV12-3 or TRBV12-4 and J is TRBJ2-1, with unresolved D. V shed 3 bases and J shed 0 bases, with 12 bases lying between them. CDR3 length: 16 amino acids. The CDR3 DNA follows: TGTGCCAGCAGTTTTAACGGCCGAAGCTCCTACAATGAGCAGTTCTTC. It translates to CASSFNGRSSYNEQFF.

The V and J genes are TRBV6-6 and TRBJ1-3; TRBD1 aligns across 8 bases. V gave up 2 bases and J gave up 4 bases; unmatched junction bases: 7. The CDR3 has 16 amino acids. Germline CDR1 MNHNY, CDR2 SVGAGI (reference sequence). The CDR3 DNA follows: TGTGCCAGCAGTTACGGACAGGGAGTGCAGGGAAACACCATATATTTT. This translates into CASSYGQGVQGNTIYF.

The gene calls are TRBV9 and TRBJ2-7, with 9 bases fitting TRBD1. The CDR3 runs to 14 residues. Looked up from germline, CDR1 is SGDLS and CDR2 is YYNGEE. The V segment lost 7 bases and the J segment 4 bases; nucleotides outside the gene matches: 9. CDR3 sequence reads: CASSEGQGGYEQYF. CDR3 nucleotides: TGTGCCAGCTCGGAGGGACAGGGAGGGTACGAGCAGTACTTC.

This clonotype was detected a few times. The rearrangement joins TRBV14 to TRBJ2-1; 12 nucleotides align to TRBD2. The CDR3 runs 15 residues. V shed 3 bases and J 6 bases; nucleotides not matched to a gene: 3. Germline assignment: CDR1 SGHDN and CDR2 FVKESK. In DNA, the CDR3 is TGTGCCAGCAGCCAGCTACTAGCGGGAGGCAATGAGCAGTTCTTC. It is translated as CASSQLLAGGNEQFF.

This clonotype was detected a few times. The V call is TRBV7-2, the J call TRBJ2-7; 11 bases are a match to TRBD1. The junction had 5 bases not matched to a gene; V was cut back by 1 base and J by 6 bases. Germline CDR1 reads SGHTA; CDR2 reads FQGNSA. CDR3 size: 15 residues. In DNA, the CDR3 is TGTGCCAGCAGCTTAGGAGGACAGGGGGCTGGCGAGCAGTACTTC. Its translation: CASSLGGQGAGEQYF.

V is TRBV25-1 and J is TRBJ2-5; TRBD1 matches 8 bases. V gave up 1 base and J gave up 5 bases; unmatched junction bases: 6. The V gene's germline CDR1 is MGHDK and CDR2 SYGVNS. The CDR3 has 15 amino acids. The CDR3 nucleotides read TGTGCCAGCAGTGAATCTAGAACAGGGGGGGAGACCCAGTACTTC. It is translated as CASSESRTGGETQYF.

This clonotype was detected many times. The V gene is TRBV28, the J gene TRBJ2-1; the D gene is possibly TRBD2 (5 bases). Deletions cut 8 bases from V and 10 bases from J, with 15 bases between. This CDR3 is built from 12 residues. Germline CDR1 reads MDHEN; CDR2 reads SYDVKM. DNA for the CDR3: TGTGCCAGCGTCGCCGGGGTAAAGGAGCAGTTCTTC. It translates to CASVAGVKEQFF.

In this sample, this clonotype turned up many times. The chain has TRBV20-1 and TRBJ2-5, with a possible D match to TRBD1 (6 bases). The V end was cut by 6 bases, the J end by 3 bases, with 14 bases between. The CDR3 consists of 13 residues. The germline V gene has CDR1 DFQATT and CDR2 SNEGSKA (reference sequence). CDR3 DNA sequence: TGCAGTGCCCACGGACAGCGTGAAGAGACCCAGTACTTC. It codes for CSAHGQREETQYF.

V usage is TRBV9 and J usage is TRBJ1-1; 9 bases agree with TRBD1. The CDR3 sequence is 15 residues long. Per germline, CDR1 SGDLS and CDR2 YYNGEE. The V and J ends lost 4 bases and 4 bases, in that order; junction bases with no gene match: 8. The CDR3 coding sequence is TGTGCCAGCAGCCGACAGGGGGGCAGCGGCACTGAAGCTTTCTTT. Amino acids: CASSRQGGSGTEAFF.